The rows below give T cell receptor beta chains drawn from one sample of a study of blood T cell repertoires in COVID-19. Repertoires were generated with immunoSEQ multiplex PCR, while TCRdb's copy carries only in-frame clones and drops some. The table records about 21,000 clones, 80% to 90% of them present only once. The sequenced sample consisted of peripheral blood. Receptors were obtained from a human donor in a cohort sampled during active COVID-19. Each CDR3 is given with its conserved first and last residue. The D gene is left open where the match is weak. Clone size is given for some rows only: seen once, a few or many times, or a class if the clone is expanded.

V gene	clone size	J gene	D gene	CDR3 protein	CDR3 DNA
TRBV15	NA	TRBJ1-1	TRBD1	CATSTSGGGTEAFF	TGTGCCACCAGCACATCAGGGGGAGGCACTGAAGCTTTCTTT
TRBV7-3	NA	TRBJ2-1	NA	CASSFGSGGSYNEQFF	TGTGCCAGCAGCTTTGGGTCCGGCGGGTCCTACAATGAGCAGTTCTTC
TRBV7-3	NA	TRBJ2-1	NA	CASSLGASVSSYNEQFF	TGTGCCAGCAGCTTAGGGGCTAGCGTAAGCTCCTACAATGAGCAGTTCTTC
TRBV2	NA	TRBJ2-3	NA	CASSDTGNTDTQYF	TGTGCCAGCAGTGATACGGGAAACACAGATACGCAGTATTTT
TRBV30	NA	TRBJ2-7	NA	CAWSGHYEQYF	TGTGCCTGGAGTGGGCACTACGAGCAGTACTTC
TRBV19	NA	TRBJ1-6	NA	CASSISGNSPLHF	TGTGCCAGTAGTATAAGTGGCAATTCACCCCTCCACTTT
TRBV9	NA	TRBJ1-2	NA	CASSVVPDSYYGYTF	TGTGCCAGCAGCGTAGTCCCGGACAGCTACTATGGCTACACCTTC
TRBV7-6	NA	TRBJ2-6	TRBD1	CASSLTGGSGANVLTF	TGTGCCAGCAGCTTAACAGGGGGCTCTGGGGCCAACGTCCTGACTTTC
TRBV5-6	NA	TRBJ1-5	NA	CASSIGNNQPQHF	TGTGCCAGCAGCATCGGGAACAATCAGCCCCAGCATTTT
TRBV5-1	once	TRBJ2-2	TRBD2	CASSPGLGAGELFF	TGCGCCAGCAGCCCGGGACTAGGGGCCGGGGAGCTGTTTTTT
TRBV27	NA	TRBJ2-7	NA	CASSLISGGYEQYF	TGTGCCAGCAGTTTAATTAGCGGAGGATACGAGCAGTACTTC
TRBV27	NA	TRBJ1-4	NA	CASSLQGSEKLFF	TGTGCCAGCAGTTTACAGGGTTCCGAAAAACTGTTTTTT
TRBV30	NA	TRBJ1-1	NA	CAGETQYNTEAFF	TGTGCCGGAGAGACCCAATATAACACTGAAGCTTTCTTT
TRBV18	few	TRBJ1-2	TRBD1	CASSPSGTGRGYTF	TGTGCCAGCTCACCATCGGGGACAGGACGTGGCTACACCTTC
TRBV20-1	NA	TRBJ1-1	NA	CSASRQDTEAFF	TGCAGTGCTAGTCGACAGGACACTGAAGCTTTCTTT
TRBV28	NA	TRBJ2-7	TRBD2	CASSSEASGFYEQYF	TGTGCCAGCAGTTCCGAGGCTAGCGGGTTCTACGAGCAGTACTTC
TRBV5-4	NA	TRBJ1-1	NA	CASSFGGGGTEAFF	TGTGCCAGCAGCTTTGGCGGGGGTGGGACTGAAGCTTTCTTT
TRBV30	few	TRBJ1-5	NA	CAWSVRGQPQHF	TGTGCCTGGAGTGTACGCGGCCAGCCCCAGCATTTT
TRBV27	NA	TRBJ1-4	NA	CASSGRARALLF	TGTGCCAGCAGTGGTCGCGCCAGGGCCCTCCTTTTT
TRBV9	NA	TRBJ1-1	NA	CASSVGEMNTEAFF	TGTGCCAGCAGCGTAGGGGAGATGAACACTGAAGCTTTCTTT
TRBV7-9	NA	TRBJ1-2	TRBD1	CASSTGVVGYTF	TGTGCCAGCAGCACAGGGGTTGTGGGCTACACCTTC
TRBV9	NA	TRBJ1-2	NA	CASSGNQGFPNYGYTF	TGTGCCAGCAGCGGAAATCAGGGGTTCCCTAACTATGGCTACACCTTC
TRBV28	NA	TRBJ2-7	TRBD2	CASTLAGDSYEQYF	TGTGCCAGCACACTAGCGGGAGACTCCTACGAGCAGTACTTC
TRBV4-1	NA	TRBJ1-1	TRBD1	CASSAGQGTGTEAFF	TGCGCCAGCAGCGCAGGACAGGGGACAGGGACTGAAGCTTTCTTT
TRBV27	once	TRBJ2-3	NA	CASSSRDSDTQYF	TGTGCCAGCAGCTCCCGGGACTCAGATACGCAGTATTTT
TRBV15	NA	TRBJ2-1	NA	CASSGTLPSNEQFF	TGTGCCAGTTCCGGGACACTACCCTCCAATGAGCAGTTCTTC
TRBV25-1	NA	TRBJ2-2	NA	CASSRQTNTGELFF	TGTGCCAGCAGTCGACAGACAAACACCGGGGAGCTGTTTTTT
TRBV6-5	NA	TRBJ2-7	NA	CASKTATDTYEQYF	TGTGCCAGCAAAACCGCTACAGACACCTACGAGCAGTACTTC
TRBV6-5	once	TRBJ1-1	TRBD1	CASTEGAGGNTEAFF	TGTGCCAGCACCGAAGGAGCAGGGGGGAACACTGAAGCTTTCTTT
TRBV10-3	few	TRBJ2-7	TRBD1	CAISPGTGVFDEQYF	TGTGCCATCAGCCCTGGGACAGGGGTATTCGACGAGCAGTACTTC
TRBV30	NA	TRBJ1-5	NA	CAWSRGGYSNQPQHF	TGTGCCTGGAGTCGCGGGGGTTATAGCAATCAGCCCCAGCATTTT
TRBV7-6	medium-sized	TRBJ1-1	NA	CASSLDPPGGGMNTEAFF	TGTGCCAGCAGCTTAGATCCCCCCGGGGGAGGGATGAACACTGAAGCTTTCTTT
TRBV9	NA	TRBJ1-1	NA	CASSVQGNTEAFF	TGTGCCAGCAGCGTCCAGGGGAACACTGAAGCTTTCTTT
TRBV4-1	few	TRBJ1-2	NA	CASGKQGNGYTF	TGCGCCAGCGGAAAACAGGGAAATGGCTACACCTTC
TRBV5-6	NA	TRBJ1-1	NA	CASSFSGESEAFF	TGTGCCAGCAGCTTCAGTGGAGAATCTGAAGCTTTCTTT